These 17 T cell receptor beta chains were sequenced from one sample in a study of graft-versus-host responses after intestinal transplantation. Their antigens remain unidentified. TCRdb keeps only in-frame clones here, not all; method: immunoSEQ multiplex PCR. The repertoire holds about 120,000 clones, with around 93% as singletons. Source: unstimulated CD8+ T cells sorted from spleen or lymph node cells, taken before intestinal transplant. The receptor source for this set is a human donor who received an intestinal transplant.

The chain employs TRBV7-6 and TRBJ2-1; the match to TRBD2 covers 8 bases. Germline CDR1 and CDR2: SGHVS and FNYEAQ. The trim removed 2 bases at V and 4 bases at J, leaving 4 bases unmatched. This CDR3 comprises 15 residues. For the CDR3, the DNA is TGTGCCAGCAGCTTAATGGCGGGAGGATACAATGAGCAGTTCTTC. It codes for CASSLMAGGYNEQFF.

The CDR3 sequence is CASSSRGVEQYF. The CDR3, as DNA: TGTGCCAGCAGCTCTCGAGGGGTCGAGCAGTACTTC. The J gene is TRBJ2-7, the V gene TRBV2, with D perhaps assigned TRBD1 or TRBD2 (5 bases each). This CDR3 comprises 12 residues. Trimming pared 6 bases from V and 6 bases from J, leaving 12 bases between. Germline assignment: CDR1 SNHLY and CDR2 FYNNEI.

The chain has TRBV9 and TRBJ1-3; D not certain. The V gene lost 0 bases and the J gene lost 4 bases, with 8 bases spanning the gap. From germline, CDR1 is SGDLS and CDR2 YYNGEE. The CDR3 totals 14 residues. The CDR3 bases are TGTGCCAGCAGCGTAGGACATAGGGGAAACACCATATATTTT. This encodes CASSVGHRGNTIYF.

The chain recombines TRBV13 with TRBJ2-7; 8 bases match TRBD2. Germline CDR1 reads PRHDT; CDR2 reads FYEKMQ (reference sequence). This CDR3 is 15 amino acids long. V lost 3 bases and J lost 7; bases outside the gene matches: 11. The CDR3 loop is CASSLGGREGAEQYF. The CDR3 DNA is TGTGCCAGCAGCTTGGGGGGTCGGGAGGGTGCGGAGCAGTACTTC.

The chain employs TRBV5-1 and TRBJ1-1; 8 nucleotides match TRBD1. The CDR3 has 13 residues. Germline loops: CDR1 SGHRS, CDR2 YFSETQ. With V trimmed by 0 bases and J by 8 bases, 3 bases remained unmatched. The CDR3 region is CASSLAGGAEAFF. CDR3 bases: TGCGCCAGCAGCTTGGCAGGGGGCGCGGAAGCTTTCTTT.

The rearrangement links TRBV19 to TRBJ2-1; 7 positions agree with TRBD2. In germline, CDR1 is LNHDA, CDR2 SQIVND (reference sequence). CDR3 length: 16 residues. V shed 3 bases, J shed 2 bases, and the junction held 7 bases outside the gene matches. The CDR3 protein is CASSILGEGAYNEQFF. Written as DNA, the CDR3 is TGTGCCAGTAGTATCCTAGGGGAGGGAGCCTACAATGAGCAGTTCTTC.

Written as DNA, the CDR3 is TGTGCCAGCAGTTTAAATGTGTACGAGCAGTACTTC. Amino acids: CASSLNVYEQYF. The chain recombines TRBV28 with TRBJ2-7; no reliable D call. Germline CDR1 MDHEN, CDR2 SYDVKM. V shed 2 bases and J shed 4 bases, with 6 bases lying between them. CDR3 length equals 12 residues.

This clone was seen a few times. This sequence joins TRBV7-9 and TRBJ2-7; 8 bases map to TRBD2. Trimming cost V 1 base and J 5 bases; bases outside gene matches: 7. This CDR3 has 15 amino acids. Germline lookup yields CDR1 SEHNR and CDR2 FQNEAQ (reference sequence). The CDR3 DNA follows: TGTGCCAGCAGCTTAGTGGGACTAGGCACCCACGAGCAGTACTTC. It specifies CASSLVGLGTHEQYF.

The V gene is TRBV4-1, the J gene TRBJ2-1; a weak D match, TRBD1 (7 bases). The CDR3 is 15 residues long. Trimming took 5 bases from V and 0 from J, leaving 11 bases between them. Germline V gene lookup returns CDR1 MGHRA and CDR2 YSYEKL. The DNA of the CDR3 is TGCGCCAGCAGCGCGGGACAGAACTCCTACAATGAGCAGTTCTTC. It yields the protein CASSAGQNSYNEQFF.

The genes are TRBV19 and TRBJ2-3, with TRBD2 identical over 15 bases. Looked up from germline, CDR1 is LNHDA and CDR2 is SQIVND (reference sequence). The CDR3 runs 17 residues. The V gene end was trimmed by 0 bases and the J gene end by 5 bases; junction bases not matched to a gene: 3. The CDR3 loop is CASSIDGLAGGGDTQYF. The CDR3 DNA follows: TGTGCCAGTAGTATAGACGGACTAGCGGGAGGGGGAGATACGCAGTATTTT.

Points on this clone: The same CDR3 can be traced to other DNA sequences in this sample. The chain uses TRBV9 and TRBJ2-1; D unclear. Germline values: CDR1 SGDLS, CDR2 YYNGEE. Trimming took off 0 bases at V and 0 bases at J, with 4 bases between the two ends. The CDR3 consists of 14 residues. The CDR3: CASSVGSSYNEQFF. In DNA form, the CDR3 reads TGTGCCAGCAGCGTAGGCAGCTCCTACAATGAGCAGTTCTTC.

The chain couples TRBV29-1 to TRBJ2-5; D not certain. There are 12 residues in the CDR3. Germline values: CDR1 SQVTM, CDR2 ANQGSEA. The ends were cut back, 1 base at V and 0 bases at J, with 3 bases in the middle. CDR3 sequence reads: CSVEGNQETQYF. DNA for the CDR3: TGCAGCGTTGAAGGCAACCAAGAGACCCAGTACTTC.

CDR3 amino acids: CASTAGEDQPQHF. CDR3 nucleotides: TGTGCCAGCACCGCAGGGGAGGATCAGCCCCAGCATTTT. The rearrangement uses TRBV6-5 and TRBJ1-5; weak D call: TRBD1 (6 bases). Deletions cut 7 bases from V and 5 bases from J, with 12 bases between. The germline CDR1 and CDR2 sequences are MNHEY and SVGAGI. This CDR3 region has 13 residues.

This sequence joins TRBV2 and TRBJ2-4; D uncertain. Germline CDR1 and CDR2: SNHLY and FYNNEI. The CDR3 loop spans 10 amino acids. Trimming removed 6 bases from V and 12 bases from J, with 9 bases in between. CDR3: CASREVDQYF. The CDR3 bases are TGTGCCAGCAGAGAGGTGGATCAGTACTTC.

This clone was found once. The chain joins TRBV11-2 to TRBJ2-3; 9 nucleotides line up with TRBD2. The J segment lost 5 bases and the V segment lost 5 bases, leaving 8 bases of the junction unmatched. Germline V lookup: CDR1 SGHAT, CDR2 FQNNGV. The CDR3 loop spans 15 amino acids. The CDR3 is CASSVSGSGGDTQYF. The CDR3 nucleotides read TGTGCCAGCAGCGTTAGCGGGAGTGGTGGAGATACGCAGTATTTT.

The rearrangement joins TRBV29-1 to TRBJ2-3; 7 bases match TRBD2. The V segment lost 3 bases and the J segment 5 bases; nucleotides outside the gene matches: 8. Germline lookup yields CDR1 SQVTM and CDR2 ANQGSEA. The CDR3 loop spans 14 amino acids. In DNA, the CDR3 is TGCAGCGTTGATCTGGCGGGGGATCTAGATACGCAGTATTTT. Translated, it gives CSVDLAGDLDTQYF.

The chain couples TRBV4-1 to TRBJ2-7, with a possible D match to TRBD2 (6 bases). CDR3 length: 14 residues. With 5 bases removed from V and 2 bases from J, the gap between germline ends came to 13 bases. Germline V gives CDR1 MGHRA, CDR2 YSYEKL. CDR3 coding DNA: TGCGCCAGCAGCAATGGGGACTCCACCTACGAGCAGTACTTC. Translation gives CASSNGDSTYEQYF.